The clone carrying this T cell receptor (beta chain) occurred many times. The antigen is not known. The genes and germline here are from mouse. The read gets to within 4 residues of the CDR3 end, and the germline J gene fills in the rest. The same CDR3 can be traced to other DNA sequences in this sample. Per the germline V gene, CDR1 is NNHDY and CDR2 is SYVADS. This CDR3 has 12 residues. Sequencing relied on a cDNA template that was reverse transcribed from extracted RNA. Repertoires were generated with immunoSEQ multiplex PCR, while TCRdb's copy carries only in-frame clones and drops some. The sample shows roughly 260,000 clones, no singletons; the ten largest hold roughly 1.2%. This sample is drawn from a study of CD8+ T cells in alopecia areata. Study summary: Grafted skin came from C3H/HeJ donors with spontaneous alopecia (about 6-13 months old) and was placed on roughly 7-10-week-old female C3H/HeJ mice. Broader study findings: Compared with mice, patients displayed less clear TCR sharing, possibly for HLA-related reasons. Higher clonality was seen in lesional scalp than in normal scalp, especially in alopecia totalis/universalis.

Researchers sorted pooled cutaneous lymph node cells on the basis of CD4, CD8alpha, NKG2D, NKG2ACE and other markers. The sequenced sample consisted of CD4+ T cells sorted from a lymph node. This chain links TRBV13-3 with TRBJ2-7; D gene unclear. The clonotype was recovered from a C3H/HeJ mouse with alopecia areata. The strain is characterized by the MHC haplotype H2-k. The DNA read from the CDR3 is TGTGCCAGCAGTGACAGAAAATAT. It codes for CASSDRKY. The whole CDR3 protein is CASSDRKYEQYF.